The next 26 T cell receptor beta chains were all read from a single sample in a study of blood T cells in healthy people across ages. A sample-barcoded 5' primer and a J-beta primer mix were used in a second PCR of about 7 to 12 cycles. Each CDR3 protein is one row after TCRdb ran MiXCR on the 5' RACE reads. The sample holds about 700,000 distinct CDR3 sequences, 32% seen once. Sequenced input: blood. These receptors were obtained from a woman of 80 years or more in good health.

This chain uses TRBV30 with TRBJ2-7; D not certain. This CDR3 is built from 12 residues. The V gene lost 5 bases and the J gene lost 3 bases, with 11 bases spanning the gap. CDR1 GTSNPN and CDR2 SVGIG come from the germline V gene (reference sequence). The CDR3 spells CAWADGIYEQYF. The CDR3 DNA sequence: TGTGCCTGGGCTGACGGAATCTACGAGCAGTACTTC.

With respect to this clonotype: A much larger clone differs by one base, so this may be a read error. The chain couples TRBV7-2 to TRBJ2-1; D remains ambiguous. The CDR3 contains 12 residues. Germline V gene data show CDR1 as SGHTA and CDR2 as FQGNSA. Trimming cost V 5 bases and J 4 bases, with 6 bases left between them. The CDR3 sequence is CASSRQYNEQFF. For the CDR3, the DNA is TGTGCCAGCAGCCGACAATACAATGAGCAGTTCTTC.

This chain uses TRBV30 with TRBJ1-6; perhaps TRBD1 as D (6 bases). Trimming removed 3 bases from V and 7 bases from J, with 10 bases in between. Germline V gene lookup returns CDR1 GTSNPN and CDR2 SVGIG (reference sequence). The CDR3 length is 13 residues. DNA of the CDR3: TGTGCCTGGAGCACAGGGAACAATTCACCCCTCCACTTT. Translation: CAWSTGNNSPLHF.

The chain employs TRBV20-1 and TRBJ2-1; TRBD2 aligns across 13 bases. CDR3 length equals 15 residues. The V and J ends lost 2 bases and 7 bases, in that order; junction bases with no gene match: 5. Germline lookup yields CDR1 DFQATT and CDR2 SNEGSKA (reference sequence). CDR3 sequence (DNA): TGCAGTGCTAGAAATCGACTAGCGGGAGGTAATGAGCAGTTCTTC. Protein sequence: CSARNRLAGGNEQFF.

V is TRBV6-6 and J is TRBJ2-2, with 8 bases matching TRBD1. From germline, CDR1 is MNHNY and CDR2 SVGAGI (reference sequence). The CDR3 runs to 14 residues. V trimming: 4 bases; J trimming: 5 bases; junction bases outside the gene matches: 3. For the CDR3, the DNA is TGTGCCAGCAGTTCGACAGGGGAGACCGGGGAGCTGTTTTTT. Translation gives CASSSTGETGELFF.

In this sample, this clonotype turned up many times. The rearrangement links TRBV20-1 to TRBJ1-4; maybe TRBD1 (6 bases). V lost 0 bases, J lost 2 bases, and 13 bases lay in between. This CDR3 is built from 16 residues. CDR1 DFQATT and CDR2 SNEGSKA come from the germline V gene (reference sequence). CDR3 amino acids: CSARDYLTGTNEKLFF. In nucleotides, the CDR3 is TGCAGTGCTAGAGACTACCTCACAGGGACTAATGAAAAACTGTTTTTT.

In this sample, this clonotype turned up many times. The V call is TRBV6-5, the J call TRBJ2-3; D possibly corresponds to TRBD2 (5 bases). Germline CDR1 reads MNHEY; CDR2 reads SVGAGI. V lost 6 bases, J lost 7 bases, and 17 bases lay in between. The CDR3 has 14 residues. The CDR3 loop reads CASRGFGEGNTQYF. The CDR3 bases are TGTGCCAGCAGGGGCTTCGGAGAGGGAAATACGCAGTATTTT.

This clonotype appeared many times. This chain joins TRBV20-1 and TRBJ1-5, with a possible D match to TRBD1 (5 bases). The length of the CDR3 is 14 residues. Germline assignment: CDR1 DFQATT and CDR2 SNEGSKA (reference sequence). The ends were cut back, 5 bases at V and 5 bases at J, with 16 bases in the middle. The CDR3 reads CSAEGGTGDQPQHF. In nucleotides, the CDR3 is TGCAGTGCTGAGGGCGGGACGGGTGATCAGCCCCAGCATTTT.

This clonotype has ten or more counts. The V call is TRBV7-2, the J call TRBJ2-6; perhaps TRBD2 as D (5 bases). The germline gives CDR1 SGHTA, CDR2 FQGNSA. The CDR3 is 18 residues long. Trimming removed 1 base from V and 0 bases from J, with 13 bases in between. CDR3 sequence reads: CASSLDRGQSSGANVLTF. The DNA for the CDR3 is TGTGCCAGCAGCTTAGACCGGGGTCAGAGCTCTGGGGCCAACGTCCTGACTTTC.

This clonotype was seen repeatedly, ten times or more. The CDR3 region has the DNA TGCAGCGTTGAAACTAGCGGTACAGATACGCAGTATTTT. Its translation: CSVETSGTDTQYF. This chain joins TRBV29-1 and TRBJ2-3; 8 bases match TRBD2. Germline loops: CDR1 SQVTM, CDR2 ANQGSEA. The J segment lost 3 bases and the V segment lost 2 bases, leaving 1 base of the junction unmatched. The CDR3 consists of 13 residues.

The chain is built from TRBV5-1 and TRBJ2-2; either TRBD1 or TRBD2 may supply D (5 bases each). This CDR3 comprises 15 residues. Germline CDR1 SGHRS, CDR2 YFSETQ. Trimming left V 0 bases short and J 6 bases short, with 12 bases between. In DNA form, the CDR3 reads TGCGCCAGCAGCTTGGAGGGACCCGGACCCGGGGAGCTGTTTTTT. Its translation is CASSLEGPGPGELFF. Based on the CDR3 plus reference TRBV5-1 and TRBJ2-2, the full variable domain is KAGVTQTPRYLIKTRGQQVTLSCSPISGHRSVSWYQQTPGQGLQFLFEYFSETQRNKGNFPGRFSGRQFSNSRSEMNVSTLELGDSALYLCASSLEGPGPGELFFGEGSRLTVL.

This clonotype was counted many times. The chain combines TRBV20-1 with TRBJ2-5; 8 positions match TRBD1. J was trimmed by 4 bases and V by 3 bases; bases with no gene match: 10. The CDR3 is made up of 15 amino acids. In germline, CDR1 is DFQATT, CDR2 SNEGSKA (reference sequence). CDR3 bases: TGCAGTGCTAGCCCAGGGACAGGAGGGAGAGAGACCCAGTACTTC. It encodes CSASPGTGGRETQYF.

This clonotype was counted many times. The rearrangement links TRBV20-1 to TRBJ2-3; TRBD1 agrees at 8 bases. The germline V gene has CDR1 DFQATT and CDR2 SNEGSKA (reference sequence). The V segment lost 3 bases and the J segment 0 bases; nucleotides outside the gene matches: 2. The length of the CDR3 is 14 residues. DNA of the CDR3: TGCAGTGCTAGGGGACAGGTTAGCACAGATACGCAGTATTTT. Its protein product is CSARGQVSTDTQYF.

In this sample, this clonotype turned up a few times. The chain couples TRBV7-2 to TRBJ1-1; D ambiguous. The germline gives CDR1 SGHTA, CDR2 FQGNSA. The CDR3 runs to 14 residues. V was cut by 6 bases and J by 4 bases, with 15 bases left in between. CDR3 loop: CASSLNPASTEAFF. CDR3 nucleotides: TGTGCCAGCAGTCTGAACCCCGCGAGCACTGAAGCTTTCTTT.

The chain uses TRBV5-6 and TRBJ2-3, with D perhaps TRBD1 or TRBD2 (6 bases each). Looked up from germline, CDR1 is SGHDT and CDR2 is YYEEEE. This CDR3 has 15 amino acids. The ends were cut back, 5 bases at V and 3 bases at J, with 16 bases in the middle. In nucleotides, the CDR3 is TGTGCCAGCAGGACTAGGGGGGCTAGTACAGATACGCAGTATTTT. This translates into CASRTRGASTDTQYF.

This clonotype was detected ten times or more. The chain couples TRBV20-1 to TRBJ2-7; a possible D gene is TRBD2 (7 bases). The germline gives CDR1 DFQATT, CDR2 SNEGSKA (reference sequence). V lost 7 bases, J lost 3 bases, and 22 bases lay in between. There are 15 residues in the CDR3. CDR3 nucleotide sequence: TGCAGTGTTCAAAGAGGGGGGGTCTTCGGCTACGAGCAGTACTTC. It specifies CSVQRGGVFGYEQYF.

In this sample, this clonotype turned up many times. The gene calls are TRBV6-5 and TRBJ1-1; D perhaps matches TRBD1 (5 bases). This CDR3 comprises 19 residues. The germline CDR1 and CDR2 sequences are MNHEY and SVGAGI. Between the trimmed V and J ends, which lost 0 bases and 1 base, there was a span of 21 bases. CDR3 in amino acids: CASSYSMFGRDQRNTEAFF. CDR3 DNA sequence: TGTGCCAGCAGTTACTCGATGTTCGGCAGGGACCAAAGGAACACTGAAGCTTTCTTT.

This clonotype was counted many times. The V and J genes are TRBV12-5 and TRBJ2-7; tentatively, D is TRBD1 (5 bases). Germline V gene sequence: CDR1 LGHNT, CDR2 FRNRAP. Trimming shortened V by 6 bases and J by 2 bases, and 14 bases separated the two germline ends. The CDR3 consists of 14 residues. CDR3 nucleotides: TGTGCTAGTGGCCTCGACAGCGCTACCTACGAGCAGTACTTC. This translates into CASGLDSATYEQYF.

The chain carries TRBV4-3 and TRBJ1-4; 8 nucleotides agree with TRBD1. The V segment lost 3 bases and the J segment 5 bases; nucleotides outside the gene matches: 5. CDR1 is LGHNA and CDR2 is YSLEER in the germline V gene. The length of the CDR3 is 15 residues. The CDR3 nucleotides read TGCGCCAGCAGCCAGAGACAGGGGATAAATGAAAAACTGTTTTTT. Protein sequence: CASSQRQGINEKLFF.

This clonotype has a count of ten or more. This chain links TRBV9 with TRBJ2-7, with a weak D call TRBD1 (6 bases). Trimming left V 0 bases short and J 3 bases short, with 13 bases between. The germline gives CDR1 SGDLS, CDR2 YYNGEE. The CDR3 contains 15 residues. The CDR3 coding sequence is TGTGCCAGCAGCGTAGGACAGGAAAGTTTCTACGAGCAGTACTTC. The encoded protein is CASSVGQESFYEQYF.

This clonotype was detected many times. The chain couples TRBV6-2 or TRBV6-3 to TRBJ1-1; D unresolved. CDR3 length equals 14 residues. The germline CDR1 and CDR2 sequences are MNHEY and SVGEGT. Trimming took off 7 bases at V and 5 bases at J, with 17 bases between the two ends. The CDR3 protein is CASKLTEGRTEAFF. DNA of the CDR3: TGTGCCAGCAAACTCACAGAGGGCCGGACTGAAGCTTTCTTT.

This rearrangement joins TRBV7-2 to TRBJ2-2, with TRBD1 identical over 7 bases. V lost 7 bases and J lost 4; bases outside the gene matches: 9. The V gene's germline CDR1 is SGHTA and CDR2 FQGNSA. CDR3 size: 15 residues. For the CDR3, the DNA is TGTGCCAGCATCCCGACAGGGCGGTTCACCGGGGAGCTGTTTTTT. Translated, it gives CASIPTGRFTGELFF.

Comments on this clonotype: Possible read error: a much larger clone is one base away. The V gene is TRBV5-6, the J gene TRBJ2-7, with D tentatively TRBD1 or TRBD2 (5 bases each). This CDR3 is 17 amino acids long. Trimming removed 0 bases from V and 4 bases from J, with 20 bases in between. CDR1 and CDR2 (germline): SGHDT, YYEEEE. The CDR3 loop is CASSLERGARVGYEQYF. DNA for the CDR3: TGTGCCAGCAGCTTGGAGAGGGGCGCTAGGGTAGGTTACGAGCAGTACTTC. The whole variable domain, remainder taken from reference TRBV5-6 and TRBJ2-7, is DAGVTQSPTHLIKTRGQQVTLRCSPKSGHDTVSWYQQALGQGPQFIFQYYEEEERQRGNFPDRFSGHQFPNYSSELNVNALLLGDSALYLCASSLERGARVGYEQYFGPGTRLTVT.

This rearrangement joins TRBV3-1 to TRBJ2-5; 7 positions agree with TRBD1. Trimming cost V 4 bases and J 0 bases; bases outside gene matches: 5. The CDR3 has 15 amino acids. Germline-derived CDR1 and CDR2 are LGHDT and YNNKEL (reference sequence). The CDR3 DNA reads as TGTGCCAGCAGCCGACAGACAGGGTACCAAGAGACCCAGTACTTC. Its translation is CASSRQTGYQETQYF.

This clonotype was seen many times. The chain carries TRBV7-2 and TRBJ2-7, with TRBD1 matching 8 bases. CDR1 and CDR2 (germline): SGHTA, FQGNSA. The junction had 9 bases not matched to a gene; V was cut back by 7 bases and J by 1 base. The CDR3 is 15 amino acids. This CDR3 is CASTPDRVVSYEQYF. The CDR3 bases are TGTGCCAGCACCCCGGACAGGGTGGTGTCCTACGAGCAGTACTTC.

The table lists this clonotype with a count of one. Being one base from a much bigger clone, this may be a read error. It is likely a read error, because the conserved phenylalanine at the end of the CDR3 is missing. The chain has TRBV6-2 or TRBV6-3 and TRBJ1-2, with unresolved D. Per germline, CDR1 MNHEY and CDR2 SVGEGT. This CDR3 has 15 residues. V was cut by 4 bases and J by 8 bases, with 20 bases left in between. CDR3 coding DNA: TGTGCCAGCAGTTTTACCCCTGTGGGCGCGAACGGCTACACCGTC. It encodes CASSFTPVGANGYTV.